The 18 T cell receptor beta chains below were found in one sample sequenced in a study of T cells in Graves' hyperthyroidism and ophthalmopathy. RNA transcripts gave rise to amplified TCR beta CDR3 regions. HTBI primers were used for first-round RT-PCR of the TCR CDR3. TCRdb re-analysed the multiplex PCR reads in MiXCR, keeping a single row per CDR3 protein. The sample includes about 360,000 distinct CDR3 sequences, approximately 13% of them seen just once. Sequenced material: blood. The receptors come from a woman in her late teens or twenties with Graves' hyperthyroidism.

This clonotype was picked up many times. The gene calls are TRBV4-3 and TRBJ1-2; D is ambiguous. The V end lost 1 base, the J end lost 0 bases, and 9 bases lay between the germline ends. There are 15 residues in the CDR3. The V gene's germline CDR1 is LGHNA and CDR2 YSLEER. This chain's CDR3 is CASSQVVGTNYGYTF. Here the CDR3 DNA reads TGCGCCAGCAGCCAAGTGGTCGGCACTAACTATGGCTACACCTTC.

The sample holds a few counts of this clonotype. The chain joins TRBV18 to TRBJ2-3, with a tentative D call TRBD2 (5 bases). Germline CDR1 is KGHSH and CDR2 is LQKENI. V was clipped by 7 bases and J by 1 base, with 12 bases between them. The CDR3 runs to 14 residues. The CDR3 nucleotides are TGTGCCAGCTTGAGGGCCCTGGGCACAGATACGCAGTATTTT. Translating gives CASLRALGTDTQYF.

This clonotype appeared many times. The chain couples TRBV7-9 to TRBJ1-3; unclear D gene. Trimming took 3 bases from V and 4 from J, leaving 10 bases between them. In germline, CDR1 is SEHNR, CDR2 FQNEAQ (reference sequence). The CDR3 spans 14 residues. The CDR3 region is CASSLGSDGNTIYF. Here the CDR3 DNA reads TGTGCCAGCAGCTTGGGATCTGACGGAAACACCATATATTTT.

This clonotype was seen a handful of times. The chain links TRBV5-1 to TRBJ2-2, with unresolved D. With 4 bases removed from V and 10 bases from J, the gap between germline ends came to 11 bases. The CDR3 is made up of 12 amino acids. CDR1 and CDR2 (germline): SGHRS, YFSETQ. CDR3 in DNA: TGCGCCAGCAGCCCGACCCCCCTGGAGCTGTTTTTT. This codes for CASSPTPLELFF.

There are many counts of this clonotype. V and J are TRBV6-1 and TRBJ2-1, with 7 positions matching TRBD2. Trimming at V came to 2 bases and at J to 7 bases, leaving 8 bases not matched to a gene. Germline lookup yields CDR1 MNHNS and CDR2 SASEGT. The CDR3 sequence is 15 residues long. The CDR3 loop is CASSELGGVANEQFF. CDR3 DNA sequence: TGTGCCAGCAGTGAATTGGGGGGGGTCGCAAATGAGCAGTTCTTC.

Regarding this clonotype: A much larger clone is a single base away; this may be a read error. J is TRBJ2-1 and V is TRBV6-2 or TRBV6-3; 9 bases map to TRBD1. The CDR3 contains 13 residues. The germline CDR1 and CDR2 sequences are MNHEY and SVGEGT. In nucleotides, the CDR3 is TGTGCCAGTGAGGCCGGGACAGGGCATGAGCAGTCCTTC. This translates into CASEAGTGHEQSF.

This clonotype occurred a few times. V is TRBV15 and J is TRBJ2-2; unclear D gene. The germline V gene encodes CDR1 LNHNV and CDR2 YYDKDF (reference sequence). Trimming took off 1 base at V and 1 base at J, with 7 bases between the two ends. The CDR3 has 15 amino acids. As DNA, the CDR3 is TGTGCCACCAGCAGAGTGGGCAGGAACACCGGGGAGCTGTTTTTT. It encodes CATSRVGRNTGELFF.

V and J are TRBV19 and TRBJ2-1; 7 bases align to TRBD2. V lost 5 bases, J lost 10 bases, and 8 bases stayed unmatched. Germline V gene sequence: CDR1 LNHDA, CDR2 SQIVND (reference sequence). The CDR3 is 13 amino acids. CDR3 nucleotide sequence: TGTGCCAGTAGTGCCGGTCTGGGAGGGGAGCAGTTCTTC. Translating gives CASSAGLGGEQFF.

The table lists this clonotype with many counts. The J gene is TRBJ1-2, the V gene TRBV30; no clear D gene. The germline V and J ends were trimmed by 0 bases and 4 bases, with 15 bases remaining between them. The CDR3 runs to 15 residues. CDR1 is GTSNPN, CDR2 SVGIG, per germline (reference sequence). The CDR3 DNA sequence: TGTGCCTGGAGTGTACTTGGGAAGGGCCGCTATGGCTACACCTTC. It translates to CAWSVLGKGRYGYTF.

This clonotype has at least ten counts. This chain's CDR3 is CASSPWVAESTDTQYF. In nucleotides, the CDR3 is TGTGCCAGCTCACCATGGGTAGCGGAGAGCACAGATACGCAGTATTTT. The chain joins TRBV18 to TRBJ2-3; D might be TRBD2 (6 bases). CDR1 and CDR2 (germline): KGHSH, LQKENI. V was shortened by 2 bases and J by 0 bases, with 12 bases between the two germline ends. The CDR3 loop spans 16 amino acids. The complete variable domain, with remaining parts taken from reference TRBV18 and TRBJ2-3, reads NAGVMQNPRHLVRRRGQEARLRCSPMKGHSHVYWYRQLPEEGLKFMVYLQKENIIDESGMPKERFSAEFPKEGPSILRIQQVVRGDSAAYFCASSPWVAESTDTQYFGPGTRLTVL.

The chain is built from TRBV5-4 and TRBJ2-2; TRBD2 matches at 7 bases. The CDR3 consists of 18 residues. Germline CDR1 SGHNT, CDR2 YYREEE (reference sequence). V lost 2 bases, J lost 4 bases, and 14 bases stayed unmatched. The CDR3 DNA is TGTGCCAGCAGCTTCCCCGGGAGGCCAAAGGGTATCACCGGGGAGCTGTTTTTT. Translation: CASSFPGRPKGITGELFF.

This clonotype was recorded many times. The chain uses TRBV4-3 and TRBJ2-7; D not resolved. The CDR3 is 15 residues long. Germline values: CDR1 LGHNA, CDR2 YSLEER. V gave up 0 bases and J gave up 0 bases, with 9 bases separating them. The CDR3 bases are TGCGCCAGCAGCCAAGATGTCCCACCCTCCTACGAGCAGTACTTC. Translated: CASSQDVPPSYEQYF.

The chain uses TRBV7-8 and TRBJ2-5; TRBD2 might be the D (5 bases). CDR1 is SGHVS, CDR2 FQNEAQ, per germline. The CDR3 contains 12 residues. Trimming stripped 6 bases from V and 9 bases from J, with 14 bases between. The CDR3 region is CASSWAEEAQYF. CDR3 coding DNA: TGTGCCAGCAGTTGGGCCGAGGAGGCCCAGTACTTC.

This clonotype was counted at least ten times. The chain has TRBV11-2 and TRBJ2-1; perhaps TRBD1 as D (6 bases). The CDR3 extends over 13 amino acids. Trimming took 3 bases from V and 6 from J, leaving 9 bases between them. Germline V gene sequence: CDR1 SGHAT, CDR2 FQNNGV. The CDR3 nucleotides are TGTGCCAGCAGCTTCCAACAGGGCAATGAGCAGTTCTTC. Its protein is CASSFQQGNEQFF.

This sequence joins TRBV6-2 or TRBV6-3 and TRBJ1-1; TRBD1 might be the D (5 bases). Germline assignment: CDR1 MNHEY and CDR2 SVGEGT. The CDR3 extends over 12 amino acids. V gave up 4 bases and J gave up 10 bases, with 13 bases separating them. The CDR3 region has the DNA TGTGCCAGCAGTTTATCCTTGAGGGGAGCTTTCTTT. Amino acid sequence: CASSLSLRGAFF.

The rearrangement uses TRBV19 and TRBJ2-7; weak D call: TRBD1 (6 bases). The V gene lost 5 bases and the J gene lost 5 bases, with 13 bases spanning the gap. This CDR3 comprises 13 residues. The germline CDR1 and CDR2 sequences are LNHDA and SQIVND (reference sequence). In nucleotides, the CDR3 is TGTGCCAGTAGTCCGCGACAGGAGCACGAGCAGTACTTC. Translation gives CASSPRQEHEQYF.

In this sample, this clonotype turned up a few times. This sequence joins TRBV9 and TRBJ2-1, with 12 bases identical to TRBD2. Germline-derived CDR1 and CDR2 are SGDLS and YYNGEE. V lost 3 bases to trimming and J lost 10 bases; unmatched junction nucleotides: 8. CDR3 size: 15 residues. The chain's CDR3 is CASSEAGLAGIEQFF. CDR3 nucleotides: TGTGCCAGCAGCGAGGCTGGACTAGCGGGGATCGAGCAGTTCTTC.

This clonotype was recorded many times. The V gene is TRBV13, the J gene TRBJ2-1, with a tentative D call TRBD2 (5 bases). Per germline, CDR1 PRHDT and CDR2 FYEKMQ (reference sequence). The CDR3 covers 19 residues. The V end lost 2 bases, the J end lost 0 bases, and 20 bases lay between the germline ends. The chain's CDR3 is CASSLLFGSEPSSYNEQFF. CDR3 in DNA: TGTGCCAGCAGCTTACTGTTTGGTAGCGAACCTAGCTCCTACAATGAGCAGTTCTTC.